These 32 T cell receptor beta chains were all obtained from the same sample, sequenced in a study of a mutant IDH1 vaccine in newly diagnosed glioma. Sequenced by immunoSEQ multiplex PCR; TCRdb stores in-frame clones only, minus some. The table shows approximately 39,000 clones, with about four fifths occurring only once. Their specific antigens are unknown. As for time point: week 5, during vaccination. Mutant IDH1 20-mer peptide, at 300 ug, made up each vaccine dose, with topical imiquimod. The sample in question was PBMCs, obtained from a glioma patient whose treatment included an IDH1 peptide vaccine. The receptors derive from a man in his fifties with glioma.

The V and J genes are TRBV5-1 and TRBJ2-1; TRBD2 is a possible D gene (6 bases). Germline CDR1 reads SGHRS; CDR2 reads YFSETQ. The V gene lost 6 bases and the J gene lost 3 bases, with 19 bases spanning the gap. This CDR3 has 16 residues. This CDR3 is CASIPDPSVNYNEQFF. CDR3 DNA: TGCGCCAGCATCCCCGACCCTAGCGTAAACTACAATGAGCAGTTCTTC.

CDR3 protein: CASSPQQEGGYTF. CDR3 DNA sequence: TGTGCCAGCAGTCCTCAACAGGAGGGGGGCTACACCTTC. V usage is TRBV2 and J usage is TRBJ1-2; D is possibly TRBD1 (5 bases). Trimming removed 5 bases at V and 8 bases at J, with 15 bases between. This CDR3 contains 13 residues. CDR1 is SNHLY, CDR2 FYNNEI, per germline.

V is TRBV2 and J is TRBJ2-5; 7 positions agree with TRBD2. The CDR3 runs 17 residues. The germline CDR1 and CDR2 sequences are SNHLY and FYNNEI. The V and J ends lost 5 bases and 0 bases, in that order; junction bases with no gene match: 12. The CDR3: CASSPLDLAEYQETQYF. CDR3 sequence (DNA): TGTGCCAGCAGTCCCTTGGATCTAGCGGAGTACCAAGAGACCCAGTACTTC.

A few counts support this clone. The rearrangement joins TRBV9 to TRBJ1-1, with D hard to call. In germline, CDR1 is SGDLS, CDR2 YYNGEE. The CDR3 loop spans 13 amino acids. V lost 0 bases to trimming and J lost 8 bases, with 11 bases between them. The CDR3 nucleotides read TGTGCCAGCAGCGTAGTGGTTGAAGGGGAAGCTTTCTTT. Protein product: CASSVVVEGEAFF.

This clone was counted only a few times. The chain links TRBV6-6 to TRBJ1-4, with TRBD1 as a possible D gene (5 bases). The V and J ends lost 7 bases and 7 bases respectively, with 10 bases between them. Per germline, CDR1 MNHNY and CDR2 SVGAGI (reference sequence). This CDR3 is built from 12 residues. CDR3 DNA: TGTGCCAGCAATCAGGGTCCTGAAAAACTGTTTTTT. It specifies CASNQGPEKLFF.

This chain connects TRBV19 to TRBJ2-3, with D perhaps TRBD2 (6 bases). The length of the CDR3 is 14 residues. Trimming pared 6 bases from V and 1 base from J, leaving 11 bases between. Per the germline V gene, CDR1 is LNHDA and CDR2 is SQIVND (reference sequence). CDR3 loop: CASSPASGTDTQYF. In DNA form, the CDR3 reads TGTGCCAGTAGCCCGGCTAGCGGCACAGATACGCAGTATTTT. The whole variable domain, remainder taken from reference TRBV19 and TRBJ2-3, is DGGITQSPKYLFRKEGQNVTLSCEQNLNHDAMYWYRQDPGQGLRLIYYSQIVNDFQKGDIAEGYSVSREKKESFPLTVTSAQKNPTAFYLCASSPASGTDTQYFGPGTRLTVL.

The chain recombines TRBV27 with TRBJ2-7; D is undetermined. V gave up 5 bases and J gave up 0 bases, with 14 bases separating them. Germline assignment: CDR1 MNHEY and CDR2 SMNVEV (reference sequence). CDR3 length equals 15 residues. CDR3 bases: TGTGCCAGCAGTCCACCGGGTGGAGACTCCTACGAGCAGTACTTC. Its translation: CASSPPGGDSYEQYF.

The chain has TRBV9 and TRBJ2-5; 7 bases fit TRBD2. V trimming: 3 bases; J trimming: 1 base; junction bases outside the gene matches: 3. The germline V gene encodes CDR1 SGDLS and CDR2 YYNGEE. This CDR3 contains 14 residues. The CDR3: CASSEGGAQETQYF. CDR3 nucleotides: TGTGCCAGCAGCGAGGGAGGGGCCCAAGAGACCCAGTACTTC. The whole variable domain, remainder taken from reference TRBV9 and TRBJ2-5, is DSGVTQTPKHLITATGQRVTLRCSPRSGDLSVYWYQQSLDQGLQFLIQYYNGEERAKGNILERFSAQQFPDLHSELNLSSLELGDSALYFCASSEGGAQETQYFGPGTRLLVL.

The chain combines TRBV19 with TRBJ1-5; D uncertain. The CDR3 covers 15 residues. CDR1 LNHDA and CDR2 SQIVND come from the germline V gene (reference sequence). Trimming removed 3 bases at V and 2 bases at J, with 11 bases between. The CDR3 DNA reads as TGTGCCAGTAGTATTAGTGCAGGACGCAATCAGCCCCAGCATTTT. This codes for CASSISAGRNQPQHF.

V and J are TRBV5-1 and TRBJ1-2; 9 bases map to TRBD1. Germline V gene sequence: CDR1 SGHRS, CDR2 YFSETQ. This CDR3 has 13 residues. The J segment lost 4 bases and the V segment lost 4 bases, leaving 2 bases of the junction unmatched. The DNA for the CDR3 is TGCGCCAGCAGCGAGGGACAGGGCTATGGCTACACCTTC. This encodes CASSEGQGYGYTF.

The V gene is TRBV11-2, the J gene TRBJ1-1; possible D gene TRBD1, 5 bases. The germline CDR1 and CDR2 sequences are SGHAT and FQNNGV. CDR3 length: 12 residues. Trimming took off 5 bases at V and 7 bases at J, with 11 bases between the two ends. CDR3 nucleotides: TGTGCCAGCAGCGTGGGGGGAATTGAAGCTTTCTTT. Translation: CASSVGGIEAFF.

The chain uses TRBV30 and TRBJ1-1; 7 bases align to TRBD1. The CDR3 consists of 11 residues. V gave up 5 bases and J gave up 8 bases; unmatched junction bases: 5. Germline lookup yields CDR1 GTSNPN and CDR2 SVGIG (reference sequence). CDR3 in DNA: TGTGCCTGGGGGGACAGTTTAGAAGCTTTCTTT. Residues: CAWGDSLEAFF.

The rearrangement links TRBV29-1 to TRBJ2-1; either TRBD1 or TRBD2 may supply D (6 bases each). CDR3 size: 12 residues. Trimming stripped 7 bases from V and 10 bases from J, with 17 bases between. Germline CDR1 SQVTM, CDR2 ANQGSEA. CDR3 sequence: CSGGAGMQEQFF. The CDR3 region has the DNA TGCAGCGGGGGGGCAGGGATGCAAGAGCAGTTCTTC.

This chain links TRBV29-1 with TRBJ1-1; 8 nucleotides align to TRBD1. Germline V lookup: CDR1 SQVTM, CDR2 ANQGSEA. There are 14 residues in the CDR3. V lost 5 bases to trimming and J lost 4 bases; unmatched junction nucleotides: 9. The CDR3 nucleotides are TGCAGCGTTAAATCAGGGGGCGTCGGCACTGAAGCTTTCTTT. Its protein product is CSVKSGGVGTEAFF.

This chain connects TRBV16 to TRBJ2-7; tentatively, D is TRBD2 (6 bases). Germline V CDR1 and CDR2: KGHSY, FQNENV. The CDR3 totals 13 residues. The V and J ends lost 0 bases and 4 bases respectively, with 7 bases between them. In DNA, the CDR3 is TGTGCCAGCAGCCAATCGGGAGGATACGAGCAGTACTTC. Protein: CASSQSGGYEQYF. Drawing the rest from reference TRBV16 and TRBJ2-7, the complete variable domain is GEEVAQTPKHLVRGEGQKAKLYCAPIKGHSYVFWYQQVLKNEFKFLISFQNENVFDETGMPKERFSAKCLPNSPCSLEIQATKLEDSAVYFCASSQSGGYEQYFGPGTRLTVT.

The chain's CDR3 is CASSVQVEAFF. CDR3 nucleotides: TGTGCCAGCAGTGTACAGGTTGAAGCTTTCTTT. The chain is built from TRBV2 and TRBJ1-1; a weak D match, TRBD1 (5 bases). Germline CDR1 SNHLY, CDR2 FYNNEI. CDR3 size: 11 residues. The germline V and J ends were trimmed by 4 bases and 7 bases, with 7 bases remaining between them.

The CDR3 DNA reads TGTGCCAGCACCCTGATGACTCCGAACACCGGGGAGCTGTTTTTT. Translating gives CASTLMTPNTGELFF. The rearrangement links TRBV2 to TRBJ2-2; no clear D gene. Germline V CDR1 and CDR2: SNHLY, FYNNEI. The V gene lost 7 bases and the J gene lost 0 bases, with 12 bases spanning the gap. CDR3 length equals 15 residues.

The V gene is TRBV10-3, the J gene TRBJ2-5; 8 bases map to TRBD2. Germline V gene lookup returns CDR1 ENHRY and CDR2 SYGVKD. The CDR3 sequence is 13 residues long. V dropped 4 bases and J dropped 5; count of bases not matched to a gene: 3. CDR3 nucleotides: TGTGCCATCAGTGGCGGGGGGCCGGAGACCCAGTACTTC. Its translation is CAISGGGPETQYF.

This chain joins TRBV2 and TRBJ2-3; maybe TRBD2 (5 bases). This CDR3 is 15 amino acids long. From germline, CDR1 is SNHLY and CDR2 FYNNEI. Trimming took 4 bases from V and 3 from J, leaving 14 bases between them. The CDR3 region has the DNA TGTGCCAGCAGTGGCGGCGGGTTTGGAACAGATACGCAGTATTTT. Protein product: CASSGGGFGTDTQYF.

The rearrangement links TRBV9 to TRBJ2-7, with 8 bases matching TRBD2. The germline V gene encodes CDR1 SGDLS and CDR2 YYNGEE. CDR3 length: 14 amino acids. Losses at the gene ends were 0 bases for V and 7 bases for J; bases not matched to a gene: 6. This CDR3 reads CASSVDGRGGEQYF. Here the CDR3 DNA reads TGTGCCAGCAGCGTAGACGGGAGGGGCGGAGAGCAGTACTTC.

V gene TRBV6-1 combines with J gene TRBJ1-1; no clear D gene. V gave up 6 bases and J gave up 3 bases, with 17 bases separating them. The CDR3 loop spans 15 amino acids. Germline-derived CDR1 and CDR2 are MNHNS and SASEGT. The DNA of the CDR3 is TGTGCCAGCAGCCCCGGGGAATCGTTAGACACTGAAGCTTTCTTT. This gives the protein CASSPGESLDTEAFF.

Here the CDR3 DNA reads TGTGCCAGTAGTATTGGCAGCCACTCCTACGAGCAGTACTTC. Translating it yields CASSIGSHSYEQYF. The rearrangement links TRBV19 to TRBJ2-7; no firm D call. In germline, CDR1 is LNHDA, CDR2 SQIVND (reference sequence). V lost 3 bases to trimming and J lost 0 bases, with 9 bases between them. The CDR3 runs 14 residues.

The chain couples TRBV11-3 to TRBJ2-5, with a weak D call TRBD1 (6 bases). Germline V gene sequence: CDR1 SGHNT, CDR2 YENEEA. V lost 2 bases and J lost 5, with 9 bases in between. The CDR3 runs to 13 residues. CDR3 sequence reads: CASSLNRVETQYF. Here the CDR3 DNA reads TGTGCCAGCAGCTTAAACAGGGTTGAGACCCAGTACTTC.

The chain joins TRBV7-2 to TRBJ2-1, with 7 bases that match TRBD1. This CDR3 comprises 14 residues. Trimming cost V 8 bases and J 6 bases; bases outside gene matches: 10. The germline V gene encodes CDR1 SGHTA and CDR2 FQGNSA. The CDR3, as DNA: TGTGCCAGCCCCTTAGGGGGCAACGGCAATGAGCAGTTCTTC. It codes for CASPLGGNGNEQFF.

This chain joins TRBV6-5 and TRBJ1-1; D not resolved. Germline lookup yields CDR1 MNHEY and CDR2 SVGAGI. V lost 6 bases and J lost 0, with 8 bases in between. This CDR3 contains 13 residues. The CDR3 reads CASRLIMNTEAFF. The CDR3 bases are TGTGCCAGCAGACTGATCATGAACACTGAAGCTTTCTTT.

This chain joins TRBV19 and TRBJ1-5; maybe TRBD1 (5 bases). V was clipped by 4 bases and J by 4 bases, with 17 bases between them. The CDR3 has 16 amino acids. Germline loops: CDR1 LNHDA, CDR2 SQIVND (reference sequence). The CDR3 spells CASSTRQYRLNQPQHF. In nucleotides, the CDR3 is TGTGCCAGTAGTACCAGACAGTACAGGTTGAATCAGCCCCAGCATTTT.

The V gene is TRBV5-4, the J gene TRBJ1-1; D call uncertain. V was shortened by 3 bases and J by 0 bases, with 18 bases between the two germline ends. The CDR3 extends over 17 amino acids. The V gene's germline CDR1 is SGHNT and CDR2 YYREEE (reference sequence). CDR3 coding DNA: TGTGCCAGCAGCTCCGCATCCCTTGTGACCATGAACACTGAAGCTTTCTTT. Encoded protein: CASSSASLVTMNTEAFF.

The chain recombines TRBV7-8 with TRBJ1-1; possible D gene TRBD1, 5 bases. Per germline, CDR1 SGHVS and CDR2 FQNEAQ. The CDR3 is 14 amino acids. The V end was cut by 6 bases, the J end by 3 bases, with 14 bases between. The CDR3, as DNA: TGTGCCAGCAGGCCCGACAGATTTTACACTGAAGCTTTCTTT. This translates into CASRPDRFYTEAFF.

This clone was observed a single time. This CDR3 is CASSLYTGGAYEQYF. The CDR3 bases are TGTGCCAGCAGCTTGTATACAGGGGGAGCCTACGAGCAGTACTTC. The chain has TRBV5-4 and TRBJ2-7, with TRBD1 matching 8 bases. J was trimmed by 2 bases and V by 1 base; bases with no gene match: 5. This CDR3 is 15 amino acids long. CDR1 is SGHNT, CDR2 YYREEE, per germline (reference sequence).

This clone was seen only once. V is TRBV7-9 and J is TRBJ2-7, with 7 bases matching TRBD1. CDR1 is SEHNR, CDR2 FQNEAQ, per germline (reference sequence). This CDR3 spans 13 amino acids. The V and J ends lost 5 bases and 3 bases, in that order; junction bases with no gene match: 4. CDR3 bases: TGTGCCAGCAGCCCCGGGACAGACTACGAGCAGTACTTC. The encoded protein is CASSPGTDYEQYF. Based on the CDR3 plus reference TRBV7-9 and TRBJ2-7, the full variable domain is DTGVSQNPRHKITKRGQNVTFRCDPISEHNRLYWYRQTLGQGPEFLTYFQNEAQLEKSRLLSDRFSAERPKGSFSTLEIQRTEQGDSAMYLCASSPGTDYEQYFGPGTRLTVT.

The CDR3 nucleotides are TGTGCCACCAGCTATGCTAGGGGAATTGAAGCTTTCTTT. Translation: CATSYARGIEAFF. The gene calls are TRBV15 and TRBJ1-1, with D tentatively TRBD1 (5 bases). The V end lost 5 bases, the J end lost 7 bases, and 14 bases lay between the germline ends. The germline gives CDR1 LNHNV, CDR2 YYDKDF (reference sequence). The CDR3 extends over 13 amino acids.

The chain carries TRBV7-2 and TRBJ1-1; no reliable D call. V lost 2 bases, J lost 6 bases, and 10 bases lay in between. The CDR3 is 13 amino acids. Germline V gene sequence: CDR1 SGHTA, CDR2 FQGNSA. CDR3 in amino acids: CASSLTETAEAFF. CDR3 nucleotides: TGTGCCAGCAGCTTAACGGAAACGGCTGAAGCTTTCTTT. Filled out from reference TRBV7-2 and TRBJ1-1, the complete variable domain reads GAGVSQSPSNKVTEKGKDVELRCDPISGHTALYWYRQSLGQGLEFLIYFQGNSAPDKSGLPSDRFSAERTGGSVSTLTIQRTQQEDSAVYLCASSLTETAEAFFGQGTRLTVV.